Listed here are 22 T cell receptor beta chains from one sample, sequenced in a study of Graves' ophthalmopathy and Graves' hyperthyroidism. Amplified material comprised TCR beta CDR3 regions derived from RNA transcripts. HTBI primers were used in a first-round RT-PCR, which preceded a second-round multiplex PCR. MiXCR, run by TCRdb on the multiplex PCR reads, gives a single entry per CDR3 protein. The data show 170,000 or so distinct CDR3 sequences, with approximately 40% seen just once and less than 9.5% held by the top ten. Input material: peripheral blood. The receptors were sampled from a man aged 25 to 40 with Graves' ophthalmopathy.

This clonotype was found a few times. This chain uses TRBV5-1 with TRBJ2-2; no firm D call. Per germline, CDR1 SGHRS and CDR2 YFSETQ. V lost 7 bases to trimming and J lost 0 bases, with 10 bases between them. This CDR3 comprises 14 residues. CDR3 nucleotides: TGCGCCAGCTTCGGTTTTACGAACACCGGGGAGCTGTTTTTT. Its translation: CASFGFTNTGELFF.

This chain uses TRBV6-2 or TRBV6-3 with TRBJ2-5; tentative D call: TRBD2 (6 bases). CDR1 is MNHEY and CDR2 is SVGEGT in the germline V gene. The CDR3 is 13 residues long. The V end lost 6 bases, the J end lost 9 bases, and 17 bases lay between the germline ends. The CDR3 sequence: CASSPGTRGAQYF. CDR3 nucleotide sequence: TGTGCCAGCAGCCCTGGGACTCGCGGGGCCCAGTACTTC.

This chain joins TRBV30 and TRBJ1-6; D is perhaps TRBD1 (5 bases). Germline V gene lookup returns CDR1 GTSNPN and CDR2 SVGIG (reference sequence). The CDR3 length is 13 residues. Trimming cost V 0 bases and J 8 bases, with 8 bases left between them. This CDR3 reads CAWSVIGDSPLHF. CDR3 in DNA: TGTGCCTGGAGTGTTATAGGGGATTCACCCCTCCACTTT.

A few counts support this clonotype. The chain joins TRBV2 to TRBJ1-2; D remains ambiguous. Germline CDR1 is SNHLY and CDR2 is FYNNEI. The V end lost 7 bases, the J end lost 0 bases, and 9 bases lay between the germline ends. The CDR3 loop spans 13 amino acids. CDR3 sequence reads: CASIAGPNYGYTF. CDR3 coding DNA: TGTGCCAGCATCGCAGGACCTAACTATGGCTACACCTTC. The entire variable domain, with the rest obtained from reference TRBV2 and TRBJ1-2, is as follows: EPEVTQTPSHQVTQMGQEVILRCVPISNHLYFYWYRQILGQKVEFLVSFYNNEISEKSEIFDDQFSVERPDGSNFTLKIRSTKLEDSAMYFCASIAGPNYGYTFGSGTRLTVV.

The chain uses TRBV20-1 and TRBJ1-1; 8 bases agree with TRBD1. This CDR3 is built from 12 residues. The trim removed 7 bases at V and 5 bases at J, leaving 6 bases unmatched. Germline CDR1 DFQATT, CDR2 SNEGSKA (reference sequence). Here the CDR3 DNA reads TGCAGTGGAGGACAGGGAGAGACTGAAGCTTTCTTT. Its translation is CSGGQGETEAFF.

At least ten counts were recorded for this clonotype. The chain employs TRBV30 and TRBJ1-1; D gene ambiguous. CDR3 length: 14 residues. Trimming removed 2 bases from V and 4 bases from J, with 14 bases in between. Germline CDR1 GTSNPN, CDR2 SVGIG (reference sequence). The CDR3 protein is CAWSRTTLGTEAFF. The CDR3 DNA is TGTGCCTGGAGTCGGACTACCTTAGGCACTGAAGCTTTCTTT. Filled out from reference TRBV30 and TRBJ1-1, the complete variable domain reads SQTIHQWPATLVQPVGSPLSLECTVEGTSNPNLYWYRQAAGRGLQLLFYSVGIGQISSEVPQNLSASRPQDRQFILSSKKLLLSDSGFYLCAWSRTTLGTEAFFGQGTRLTVV.

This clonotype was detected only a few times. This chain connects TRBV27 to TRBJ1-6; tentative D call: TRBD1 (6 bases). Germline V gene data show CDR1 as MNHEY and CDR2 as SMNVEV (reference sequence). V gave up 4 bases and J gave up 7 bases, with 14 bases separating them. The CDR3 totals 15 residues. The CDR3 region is CASSSGDLRNSPLHF. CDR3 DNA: TGTGCCAGCAGTTCAGGGGACCTTCGGAATTCACCCCTCCACTTT.

The CDR3 DNA reads TGTGCCAGCAGTTCACTCCAGGGGTCCGATGGCTACACCTTC. It yields the protein CASSSLQGSDGYTF. This chain connects TRBV27 to TRBJ1-2, with TRBD1 as a possible D gene (6 bases). CDR1 is MNHEY, CDR2 SMNVEV, per germline (reference sequence). Trimming took 4 bases from V and 6 from J, leaving 15 bases between them. CDR3 length: 14 amino acids.

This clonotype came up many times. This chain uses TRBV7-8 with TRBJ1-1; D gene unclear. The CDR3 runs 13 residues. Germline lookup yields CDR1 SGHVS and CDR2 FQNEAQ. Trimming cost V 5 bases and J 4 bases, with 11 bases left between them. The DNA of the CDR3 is TGTGCCAGCAGCAAACCCCGGGGCACTGAAGCTTTCTTT. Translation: CASSKPRGTEAFF.

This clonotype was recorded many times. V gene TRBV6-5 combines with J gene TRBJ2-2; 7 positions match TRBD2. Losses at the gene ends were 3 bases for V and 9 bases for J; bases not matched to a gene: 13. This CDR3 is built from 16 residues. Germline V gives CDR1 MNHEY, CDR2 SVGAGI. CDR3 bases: TGTGCCAGCAGTTATGTAATAGCGGGTGGGTTTCGGGAGCTGTTTTTT. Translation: CASSYVIAGGFRELFF.

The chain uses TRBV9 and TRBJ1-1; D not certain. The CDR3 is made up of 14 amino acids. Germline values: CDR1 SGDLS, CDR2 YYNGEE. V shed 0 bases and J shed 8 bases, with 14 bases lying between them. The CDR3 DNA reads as TGTGCCAGCAGCGTAGTCCAGGAGGTAAGAGAAGCTTTCTTT. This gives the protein CASSVVQEVREAFF.

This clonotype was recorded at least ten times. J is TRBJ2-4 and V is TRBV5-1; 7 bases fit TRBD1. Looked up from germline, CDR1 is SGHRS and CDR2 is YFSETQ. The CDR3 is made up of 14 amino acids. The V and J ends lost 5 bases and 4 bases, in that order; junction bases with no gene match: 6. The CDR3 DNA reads TGCGCCAGCAGTACCGGGACAGCTAAAAACATTCAGTACTTC. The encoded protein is CASSTGTAKNIQYF.

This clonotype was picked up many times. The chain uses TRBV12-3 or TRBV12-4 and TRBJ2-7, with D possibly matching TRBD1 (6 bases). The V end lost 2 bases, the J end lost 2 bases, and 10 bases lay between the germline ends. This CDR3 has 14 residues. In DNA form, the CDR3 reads TGTGCCAGCAGTTTAAACAGGGAAACCTACGAGCAGTACTTC. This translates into CASSLNRETYEQYF.

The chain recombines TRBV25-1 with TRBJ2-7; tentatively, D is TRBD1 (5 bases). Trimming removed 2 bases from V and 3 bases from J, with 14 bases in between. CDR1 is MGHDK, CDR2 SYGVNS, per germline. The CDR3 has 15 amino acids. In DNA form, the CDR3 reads TGTGCCAGCAGTGAACCAGGGAACGGGTTCTACGAGCAGTACTTC. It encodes CASSEPGNGFYEQYF.

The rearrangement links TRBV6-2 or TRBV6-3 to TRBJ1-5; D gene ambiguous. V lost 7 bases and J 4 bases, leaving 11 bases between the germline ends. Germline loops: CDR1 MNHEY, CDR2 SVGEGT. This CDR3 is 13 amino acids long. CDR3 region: CASTADLNQPQHF. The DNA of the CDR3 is TGTGCCAGCACCGCGGACTTGAATCAGCCCCAGCATTTT.

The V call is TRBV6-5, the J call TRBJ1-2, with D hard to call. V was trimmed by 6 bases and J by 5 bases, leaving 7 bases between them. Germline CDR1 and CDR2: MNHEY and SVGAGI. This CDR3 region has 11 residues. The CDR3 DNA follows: TGTGCCAGCAGACAGCTGTATGGCTACACCTTC. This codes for CASRQLYGYTF.

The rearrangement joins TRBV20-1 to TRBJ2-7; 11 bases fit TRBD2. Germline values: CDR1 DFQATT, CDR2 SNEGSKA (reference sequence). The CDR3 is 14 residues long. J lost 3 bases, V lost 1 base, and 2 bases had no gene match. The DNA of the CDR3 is TGCAGTGCTAGAGCCGGGACTAGCGGCTACGAGCAGTACTTC. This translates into CSARAGTSGYEQYF.

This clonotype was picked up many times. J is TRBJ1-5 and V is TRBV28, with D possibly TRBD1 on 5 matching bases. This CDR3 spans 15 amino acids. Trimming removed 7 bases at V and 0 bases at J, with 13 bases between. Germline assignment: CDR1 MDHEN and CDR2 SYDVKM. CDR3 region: CASNSGPHSNQPQHF. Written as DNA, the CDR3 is TGTGCCAGCAATTCGGGACCTCATAGCAATCAGCCCCAGCATTTT. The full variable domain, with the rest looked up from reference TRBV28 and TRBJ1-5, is DVKVTQSSRYLVKRTGEKVFLECVQDMDHENMFWYRQDPGLGLRLIYFSYDVKMKEKGDIPEGYSVSREKKERFSLILESASTNQTSMYLCASNSGPHSNQPQHFGDGTRLSIL.

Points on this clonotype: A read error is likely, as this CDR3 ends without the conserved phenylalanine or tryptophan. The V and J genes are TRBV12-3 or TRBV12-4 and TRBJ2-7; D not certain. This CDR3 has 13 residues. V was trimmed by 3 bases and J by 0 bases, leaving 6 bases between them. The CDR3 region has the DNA TGTGCCAGCAGTTTTAGCAGCTCCTACGAGCAGTACCCC. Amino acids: CASSFSSSYEQYP.

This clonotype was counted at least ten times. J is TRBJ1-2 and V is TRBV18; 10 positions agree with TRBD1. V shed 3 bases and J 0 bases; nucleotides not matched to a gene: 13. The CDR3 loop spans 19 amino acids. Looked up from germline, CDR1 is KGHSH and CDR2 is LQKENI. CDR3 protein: CASSPKNRDRGGANYGYTF. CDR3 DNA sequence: TGTGCCAGCTCACCGAAGAACCGGGACAGGGGAGGGGCTAACTATGGCTACACCTTC.

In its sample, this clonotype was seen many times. In DNA, the CDR3 is TGTGCCAGCAGCCCACCGGGGGGTTACGGGAACTATGGCTACACCTTC. Its protein is CASSPPGGYGNYGYTF. The V gene is TRBV9, the J gene TRBJ1-2; D may be TRBD1 (5 bases). Per the germline V gene, CDR1 is SGDLS and CDR2 is YYNGEE. The CDR3 length is 16 residues. Trimming left V 4 bases short and J 2 bases short, with 18 bases between. The full variable domain, in which reference TRBV9 and TRBJ1-2 provide the parts outside the CDR3, is DSGVTQTPKHLITATGQRVTLRCSPRSGDLSVYWYQQSLDQGLQFLIQYYNGEERAKGNILERFSAQQFPDLHSELNLSSLELGDSALYFCASSPPGGYGNYGYTFGSGTRLTVV.

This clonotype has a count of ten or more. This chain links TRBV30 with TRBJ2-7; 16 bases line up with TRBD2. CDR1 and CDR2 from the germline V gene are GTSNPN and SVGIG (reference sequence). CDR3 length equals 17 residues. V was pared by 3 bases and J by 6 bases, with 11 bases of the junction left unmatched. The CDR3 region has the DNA TGTGCCTGGAGGTTTAATGGGACTAGCGGGAGGGGGGGCGAGCAGTACTTC. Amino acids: CAWRFNGTSGRGGEQYF.